These 25 T cell receptor beta chains share one sample of origin, sequenced in a study of cytomegalovirus exposure and HLA in healthy donors. Primers included in the PCR were 60 Vbeta and 13 Jbeta primers. Profiling relied on immunoSEQ multiplex PCR, and the TCRdb table lists in-frame clones only, not all of them. The repertoire holds about 45,000 clones, with approximately 78% as singletons. What was sequenced was PBMCs. The receptors were gathered from a woman aged 25-40 years in good health and CMV-seronegative.

In regard to this clone: Other DNA sequences of this sample code for an identical CDR3. The gene calls are TRBV30 and TRBJ2-1; D unclear. The germline gives CDR1 GTSNPN, CDR2 SVGIG (reference sequence). The CDR3 is made up of 15 amino acids. With 5 bases removed from V and 7 bases from J, the gap between germline ends came to 21 bases. CDR3 DNA: TGTGCCTGGGCAGAGCACGGGTACCTCGGGAATGAGCAGTTCTTC. This codes for CAWAEHGYLGNEQFF. Based on the CDR3 plus reference TRBV30 and TRBJ2-1, the full variable domain is SQTIHQWPATLVQPVGSPLSLECTVEGTSNPNLYWYRQAAGRGLQLLFYSVGIGQISSEVPQNLSASRPQDRQFILSSKKLLLSDSGFYLCAWAEHGYLGNEQFFGPGTRLTVL.

This clone was found a few times. The rearrangement links TRBV30 to TRBJ2-1; possibly TRBD2 for D (5 bases). Germline lookup yields CDR1 GTSNPN and CDR2 SVGIG (reference sequence). The CDR3 runs to 14 residues. V was pared by 2 bases and J by 0 bases, with 8 bases between. CDR3 in amino acids: CAWSRGNSYNEQFF. The CDR3 nucleotides are TGTGCCTGGAGTCGGGGTAACTCCTACAATGAGCAGTTCTTC.

The chain has TRBV5-1 and TRBJ1-2; the match to TRBD1 covers 7 bases. J gave up 3 bases and V 3 bases, and 8 bases lay outside the gene matches. The CDR3 has 15 residues. Looked up from germline, CDR1 is SGHRS and CDR2 is YFSETQ. The CDR3 DNA sequence: TGCGCCAGCAGCTCGCGACAGGGAGTTGACTATGGCTACACCTTC. It yields the protein CASSSRQGVDYGYTF.

The rearrangement joins TRBV6-5 to TRBJ1-6, with TRBD1 matching over 7 bases. Germline V gives CDR1 MNHEY, CDR2 SVGAGI. The junction had 9 bases not matched to a gene; V was cut back by 6 bases and J by 7 bases. This CDR3 contains 15 residues. CDR3 DNA sequence: TGTGCCAGCAGGCTTAAGACAGGGTTGAATTCACCCCTCCACTTT. Amino acid sequence: CASRLKTGLNSPLHF.

The chain couples TRBV30 to TRBJ2-1, with TRBD2 as a possible D gene (5 bases). Deletions cut 1 base from V and 6 bases from J, with 19 bases between. This CDR3 is 16 amino acids long. Germline CDR1 GTSNPN, CDR2 SVGIG (reference sequence). CDR3 region: CAWSGQTKSLFNEQFF. CDR3 DNA: TGTGCCTGGAGTGGGCAGACTAAGTCGCTTTTCAATGAGCAGTTCTTC.

This sequence joins TRBV5-1 and TRBJ1-1; maybe TRBD1 (6 bases). Germline-derived CDR1 and CDR2 are SGHRS and YFSETQ. This CDR3 comprises 16 residues. The V and J ends lost 3 bases and 4 bases respectively, with 19 bases between them. The CDR3 DNA follows: TGCGCCAGCAGCTGGGGGACAACCCTCGGGGTCACTGAAGCTTTCTTT. This translates into CASSWGTTLGVTEAFF.

The chain is built from TRBV28 and TRBJ2-1, with unresolved D. This CDR3 spans 13 amino acids. Trimming left V 8 bases short and J 4 bases short, with 12 bases between. The germline V gene has CDR1 MDHEN and CDR2 SYDVKM. The CDR3, as DNA: TGTGCCAGCGAGCGTCCTAGTTACAATGAGCAGTTCTTC. Protein product: CASERPSYNEQFF.

This clone has a single count. The V call is TRBV27, the J call TRBJ2-7; 8 nucleotides agree with TRBD1. The V gene end was trimmed by 6 bases and the J gene end by 2 bases; junction bases not matched to a gene: 9. Per the germline V gene, CDR1 is MNHEY and CDR2 is SMNVEV (reference sequence). The CDR3 runs 15 residues. The CDR3 nucleotides are TGTGCCAGCAGCCCCCAGGGGGCGTTTACCTACGAGCAGTACTTC. This codes for CASSPQGAFTYEQYF.

The V gene is TRBV15, the J gene TRBJ2-3; tentatively, D is TRBD2 (6 bases). The ends were cut back, 1 base at V and 1 base at J, with 9 bases in the middle. This CDR3 comprises 15 residues. Germline V gene sequence: CDR1 LNHNV, CDR2 YYDKDF (reference sequence). The CDR3 reads CATSRGRDGTDTQYF. The CDR3 DNA sequence: TGTGCCACCAGCAGAGGGAGGGACGGCACAGATACGCAGTATTTT. The full variable domain, rest sourced from reference TRBV15 and TRBJ2-3, is DAMVIQNPRYQVTQFGKPVTLSCSQTLNHNVMYWYQQKSSQAPKLLFHYYDKDFNNEADTPDNFQSRRPNTSFCFLDIRSPGLGDTAMYLCATSRGRDGTDTQYFGPGTRLTVL.

The V call is TRBV27, the J call TRBJ2-3; 13 bases line up with TRBD2. This CDR3 has 19 residues. V lost 0 bases to trimming and J lost 3 bases; unmatched junction nucleotides: 9. Germline CDR1 and CDR2: MNHEY and SMNVEV (reference sequence). CDR3 loop: CASSLSRIPGLAGTDTQYF. CDR3 coding DNA: TGTGCCAGCAGTTTATCGAGAATCCCGGGACTAGCGGGAACAGATACGCAGTATTTT.

The V call is TRBV6-5, the J call TRBJ1-1; weak D call: TRBD1 (6 bases). This CDR3 has 15 amino acids. V was trimmed by 0 bases and J by 0 bases, leaving 8 bases between them. Germline CDR1 and CDR2: MNHEY and SVGAGI. CDR3 amino acids: CASSYSRGMNTEAFF. The CDR3 nucleotides are TGTGCCAGCAGTTACTCCAGGGGCATGAACACTGAAGCTTTCTTT.

This chain links TRBV9 with TRBJ2-7, with D maybe TRBD1 (6 bases). The CDR3 contains 14 residues. The V gene lost 5 bases and the J gene lost 0 bases, with 12 bases spanning the gap. Germline CDR1 SGDLS, CDR2 YYNGEE. The DNA for the CDR3 is TGTGCCAGCAGTTTGCAGGGGAGCTCCTACGAGCAGTACTTC. Amino acid sequence: CASSLQGSSYEQYF.

The rearrangement uses TRBV15 and TRBJ2-5; 8 nucleotides agree with TRBD2. The length of the CDR3 is 15 residues. The trim removed 6 bases at V and 5 bases at J, leaving 11 bases unmatched. CDR1 and CDR2 from the germline V gene are LNHNV and YYDKDF (reference sequence). Here the CDR3 DNA reads TGTGCCACCAGGTCAGCGGGGGCCCCAGAGGAGACCCAGTACTTC. Its protein is CATRSAGAPEETQYF.

With regard to this clone: A read error may produce the germline difference seen at one junction end. The chain links TRBV6-5 to TRBJ2-7, with 8 bases lining up with TRBD2. The CDR3 length is 16 residues. CDR1 and CDR2 (germline): MNHEY, SVGAGI. CDR3 protein: CASSYSIAGSSYEQYF. The CDR3 DNA follows: TGTGCCAGCAGCTACTCGATAGCGGGATCCTCCTACGAGCAGTACTTC.

The chain uses TRBV29-1 and TRBJ2-5; 9 bases agree with TRBD2. The CDR3 is 14 residues long. Germline V CDR1 and CDR2: SQVTM, ANQGSEA. Trimming took 3 bases from V and 4 from J; bases not matched to a gene: 6. CDR3 nucleotides: TGCAGCGTTGAGGCGGGAGGGCCGGGAGAGACCCAGTACTTC. Translation gives CSVEAGGPGETQYF.

This clone was counted only a few times. V usage is TRBV10-3 and J usage is TRBJ2-6, with D perhaps TRBD1 (6 bases). The CDR3 runs to 14 residues. V was trimmed by 2 bases and J by 18 bases, leaving 20 bases between them. Germline CDR1 reads ENHRY; CDR2 reads SYGVKD. CDR3 sequence reads: CAISETKRQVLQTF. Written as DNA, the CDR3 is TGTGCCATCAGTGAGACAAAACGACAGGTCCTTCAGACTTTC.

The V gene is TRBV30, the J gene TRBJ1-5, with TRBD1 identical over 9 bases. V lost 8 bases to trimming and J lost 3 bases; unmatched junction nucleotides: 17. CDR1 and CDR2 (germline): GTSNPN, SVGIG (reference sequence). The CDR3 loop spans 17 amino acids. The CDR3 sequence: CARAGTGISLLNQPQHF. The CDR3 region has the DNA TGTGCCCGGGCCGGGACAGGGATTTCCCTCCTCAATCAGCCCCAGCATTTT.

This clone was found a few times. V is TRBV29-1 and J is TRBJ2-1, with 10 bases matching TRBD2. This CDR3 is 16 amino acids long. V was clipped by 1 base and J by 5 bases; unmatched bases: 8. The germline V gene has CDR1 SQVTM and CDR2 ANQGSEA. DNA of the CDR3: TGCAGCGTTGAAGGTGCCGGGACTAGCGCAGACAATGAGCAGTTCTTC. Its protein is CSVEGAGTSADNEQFF.

V is TRBV7-6 and J is TRBJ2-1; 7 bases are shared with TRBD2. The CDR3 sequence is 12 residues long. The germline V gene has CDR1 SGHVS and CDR2 FNYEAQ. V shed 0 bases, J shed 10 bases, and the junction held 0 bases outside the gene matches. The CDR3 here is CASSLATSEQFF. The CDR3 DNA sequence: TGTGCCAGCAGCTTAGCGACTAGCGAGCAGTTCTTC. Based on the CDR3 plus reference TRBV7-6 and TRBJ2-1, the full variable domain is GAGVSQSPRYKVTKRGQDVALRCDPISGHVSLYWYRQALGQGPEFLTYFNYEAQQDKSGLPNDRFSAERPEGSISTLTIQRTEQRDSAMYRCASSLATSEQFFGPGTRLTVL.

The chain is built from TRBV5-1 and TRBJ1-1; the match to TRBD1 covers 7 bases. The ends lost 0 bases at V and 8 bases at J; junction bases unmatched: 4. The CDR3 covers 13 residues. Germline V gene data show CDR1 as SGHRS and CDR2 as YFSETQ. The DNA of the CDR3 is TGCGCCAGCAGCTTGGGACAGGGCGAAGAAGCTTTCTTT. It codes for CASSLGQGEEAFF.

The rearrangement links TRBV5-1 to TRBJ1-1; D unclear. The CDR3 loop spans 11 amino acids. CDR1 and CDR2 from the germline V gene are SGHRS and YFSETQ. Trimming shortened V by 4 bases and J by 3 bases, and 4 bases separated the two germline ends. The CDR3: CASSLDTEAFF. The CDR3 DNA is TGCGCCAGCAGCCTTGACACTGAAGCTTTCTTT.

V gene TRBV6-5 combines with J gene TRBJ1-1; D is unclear. The germline V gene encodes CDR1 MNHEY and CDR2 SVGAGI. CDR3 length: 12 amino acids. The V end was cut by 5 bases, the J end by 1 base, with 5 bases between. This chain's CDR3 is CASSRSNTEAFF. The CDR3 region has the DNA TGTGCCAGCAGTCGGTCGAACACTGAAGCTTTCTTT.

This clone was seen once. J is TRBJ1-1 and V is TRBV6-1; D is ambiguous. The CDR3 consists of 14 residues. The germline V gene encodes CDR1 MNHNS and CDR2 SASEGT. V lost 2 bases and J lost 0, with 7 bases in between. The CDR3 DNA reads as TGTGCCAGCAGTGAAAAACAGATGAACACTGAAGCTTTCTTT. This gives the protein CASSEKQMNTEAFF.

The gene calls are TRBV6-1 and TRBJ1-2; D unresolved. Trimming left V 7 bases short and J 4 bases short, with 10 bases between. Germline-derived CDR1 and CDR2 are MNHNS and SASEGT. There are 12 residues in the CDR3. For the CDR3, the DNA is TGTGCCAGCACCACTTTTGGCTATGGCTACACCTTC. As protein: CASTTFGYGYTF.

The gene calls are TRBV2 and TRBJ2-1; 10 nucleotides line up with TRBD2. The CDR3 is made up of 14 amino acids. The V gene end was trimmed by 8 bases and the J gene end by 10 bases; junction bases not matched to a gene: 11. Germline loops: CDR1 SNHLY, CDR2 FYNNEI. The CDR3 region has the DNA TGTGCCAGCTTGGAGTCTAGCGGGAGACAGGAGCAGTTCTTC. Its protein is CASLESSGRQEQFF.